Given below is one T cell receptor (beta chain) in context. These data come from a study of response to subunit inactivated influenza vaccine. V lost 7 bases, J lost 3 bases, and 13 bases lay in between. CDR3 length: 13 amino acids. CDR1 is SGHRS, CDR2 YFSETQ, per germline. TCRdb passed the RT-PCR reads through MiXCR, listing each CDR3 protein once. The data show some 550,000 distinct CDR3 sequences, around 21% seen once. These data also formed part of another study, on T cells expressing NK-cell markers. That work states: cDNA encoding TCR beta was synthesized via 5'RACE template switching incorporating UMIs.

The genes are TRBV5-1 and TRBJ2-5, with D maybe TRBD2 (5 bases). The specimen comprised CD4+ T cells sorted from PBMCs, sampled approximately 12 days after vaccination. The source is a man aged 45-65 years who received an inactivated influenza vaccine. DNA of the CDR3: TGCGCCAGCGGACGCGGGTTCGAAGAGACCCAGTACTTC. Protein sequence: CASGRGFEETQYF.